The rows below give T cell receptor beta chains drawn from one sample of a study of blood T cell repertoires in COVID-19. Only in-frame clones appear in the TCRdb table, and some are missing; sequencing was by immunoSEQ multiplex PCR. The table shows some 200,000 clones, with around four fifths occurring only once. Sequenced input: peripheral blood. These receptors came from an elderly woman with COVID-19, enrolled during active disease. Both conserved end residues are part of each CDR3. The D gene is left open where the match is weak. Only some rows state a clone size, as once, few, many or a class for expanded clones.

NA NA TRBJ1-2 TRBV2 CASSEAQARGYTF TGTGCCAGCAGTGAAGCGCAGGCGAGAGGCTACACCTTC
TRBD1 NA TRBJ1-1 TRBV3-1/TRBV3-2 CASSFRDSWAFF TGTGCCAGCAGCTTCCGGGACAGCTGGGCTTTCTTT
TRBD1 NA TRBJ2-5 TRBV7-9 CASSLDGTGKQETQYF TGTGCCAGCAGCTTAGACGGGACAGGGAAACAAGAGACCCAGTACTTC
TRBD2 NA TRBJ2-1 TRBV12-3/TRBV12-4 CASSLNTGGQFF TGTGCCAGCAGTTTAAACACGGGGGGGCAATTCTTC
TRBD1 NA TRBJ2-7 TRBV28 CASSAGTGSLGQYF TGTGCCAGCAGTGCCGGGACAGGCTCGCTCGGGCAGTACTTC
TRBD1 NA TRBJ2-2 TRBV18 CASSPLTGTAGELFF TGTGCCAGCTCACCATTGACAGGGACGGCCGGGGAGCTGTTTTTT
NA NA TRBJ2-2 TRBV7-9 CASSLGRGQSNTGELFF TGTGCCAGCAGCTTAGGACGAGGTCAGTCGAACACCGGGGAGCTGTTTTTT
NA NA TRBJ1-1 TRBV16 CASSQSGAVGSEAFF TGTGCCAGCAGCCAATCGGGGGCAGTTGGCTCTGAAGCTTTCTTT
NA NA TRBJ1-1 TRBV5-1 CASSFTGTNTEAFF TGCGCCAGCAGCTTCACAGGGACGAACACTGAAGCTTTCTTT
NA NA TRBJ1-4 TRBV5-1 CASSLGGSGEKLFF TGCGCCAGCAGCTTGGGAGGGTCTGGGGAAAAACTGTTTTTT
NA NA TRBJ1-1 TRBV10-1 CASSEKAGVTEAFF TGCGCCAGCAGCGAAAAAGCAGGGGTGACTGAAGCTTTCTTT
NA few TRBJ2-7 TRBV6-2/TRBV6-3 CASSYSQGSYEQYF TGTGCCAGCAGTTACTCACAGGGCTCCTACGAGCAGTACTTC
NA NA TRBJ1-4 TRBV28 CASSFPGPPTNEKLFF TGTGCCAGCAGTTTCCCGGGTCCCCCAACTAATGAAAAACTGTTTTTT
TRBD2 NA TRBJ2-1 TRBV5-1 CASSLGGGARNEQFF TGCGCCAGCAGCTTAGGCGGGGGGGCTCGCAATGAGCAGTTCTTC
TRBD1 NA TRBJ2-5 TRBV2 CASSGGTGETQYF TGTGCCAGCAGTGGTGGGACAGGGGAGACCCAGTACTTC
TRBD1 NA TRBJ2-7 TRBV6-2/TRBV6-3 CASSTPSGGAFNEQYF TGTGCCAGCAGTACTCCCTCAGGGGGCGCGTTCAACGAGCAGTACTTC
NA NA TRBJ2-5 TRBV5-1 CASTYQETQYF TGCGCCAGCACGTACCAAGAGACCCAGTACTTC
TRBD1 NA TRBJ1-1 TRBV20-1 CSASLTGGKTEAFF TGCAGTGCTAGTCTTACAGGGGGCAAAACTGAAGCTTTCTTT
NA NA TRBJ1-5 TRBV10-3 CAISGGQGGQPQHF TGTGCCATCAGTGGGGGCCAGGGCGGTCAGCCCCAGCATTTT
NA NA TRBJ1-5 TRBV4-1 CASSQVQGSGQPQHF TGCGCCAGCAGCCAAGTTCAGGGTTCGGGTCAGCCCCAGCATTTT
NA NA TRBJ2-5 TRBV5-1 CASSSSTVQETQYF TGCGCCAGCAGCTCCTCGACAGTCCAAGAGACCCAGTACTTC
NA NA TRBJ1-1 TRBV6-2/TRBV6-3 CASSYNGGDTEAFF TGTGCCAGCAGTTACAACGGCGGGGACACTGAAGCTTTCTTT
TRBD2 once TRBJ2-1 TRBV10-2 CASSARRRGGLNEQFF TGCGCCAGCAGCGCCCGGAGGCGGGGGGGCCTCAATGAGCAGTTCTTC
NA NA TRBJ1-4 TRBV4-1 CASSQDDNRVNEKLFF TGCGCCAGCAGCCAAGATGATAACAGGGTTAATGAAAAACTGTTTTTT
TRBD1 NA TRBJ2-2 TRBV6-2/TRBV6-3 CASNPDRGNTGELFF TGTGCCAGCAACCCGGACAGGGGGAACACCGGGGAGCTGTTTTTT
NA NA TRBJ2-6 TRBV19 CASSMSGYGANVLTF TGTGCCAGTAGTATGTCCGGGTATGGGGCCAACGTCCTGACTTTC
TRBD1 NA TRBJ2-7 TRBV28 CASSYIRGQGYEQYF TGTGCCAGCAGTTACATAAGAGGACAGGGCTACGAGCAGTACTTC
NA NA TRBJ2-1 TRBV21-1 CASSTRSGTGENEQFF TGTGCCAGCAGCACTCGGTCCGGGACAGGGGAGAATGAGCAGTTCTTC
NA NA TRBJ2-1 TRBV12-5 CASGSRLTGYNEQFF TGTGCTAGTGGTTCCCGACTCACTGGGTACAATGAGCAGTTCTTC
TRBD1 NA TRBJ1-1 TRBV7-9 CASSFQGVSTEAFF TGTGCCAGCAGCTTCCAGGGGGTCAGCACTGAAGCTTTCTTT
NA NA TRBJ1-3 TRBV18 CASSPGQYSGNTIYF TGTGCCAGCTCACCTGGACAGTACTCTGGAAACACCATATATTTT
TRBD1 NA TRBJ1-1 TRBV5-4 CASSLTGTEARKAFF TGTGCCAGCAGCTTGACTGGGACAGAGGCCCGAAAAGCTTTCTTT
NA few TRBJ2-1 TRBV18 CASSPENRASEQFF TGTGCCAGCTCACCAGAAAACAGGGCGTCTGAGCAGTTCTTC
NA NA TRBJ2-6 TRBV11-2 CASSLFRSGANVLTF TGTGCCAGCAGCTTATTCCGCTCTGGGGCCAACGTCCTGACTTTC
TRBD1 NA TRBJ2-5 TRBV27 CASSSGQGARETQYF TGTGCCAGCAGTTCCGGACAGGGGGCCCGAGAGACCCAGTACTTC
NA NA TRBJ2-7 TRBV3-1/TRBV3-2 CASRGGRGSSYEQYF TGTGCCAGCAGAGGGGGGCGGGGGAGCTCCTACGAGCAGTACTTC
NA NA TRBJ1-1 TRBV18 CASSEGVGTEAFF TGTGCCAGCTCAGAGGGTGTGGGGACTGAAGCTTTCTTT
TRBD1 NA TRBJ2-5 TRBV11-2 CASSLLAFAGQGLMETQYF TGTGCCAGCAGCTTATTAGCTTTTGCGGGACAGGGGTTAATGGAGACCCAGTACTTC
NA NA TRBJ1-1 TRBV25-1 CASSDRFRAEAFF TGTGCCAGCAGTGATCGGTTTCGGGCTGAAGCTTTCTTT
TRBD1 NA TRBJ2-7 TRBV2 CASSIVQGVTYEQYF TGTGCCAGCAGTATTGTACAGGGGGTAACCTACGAGCAGTACTTC
NA NA TRBJ1-3 TRBV5-1 CASSRTADSGNTIYF TGCGCCAGCAGTCGGACAGCCGACTCTGGAAACACCATATATTTT
NA NA TRBJ1-6 TRBV4-1 CASSQAIVPLGSYNSPLHF TGCGCCAGCAGCCAAGCGATAGTGCCCCTTGGCTCCTATAATTCACCCCTCCACTTT
TRBD1 NA TRBJ1-2 TRBV10-2 CASNPVAGGEGYTF TGCGCCAGCAACCCCGTGGCAGGGGGTGAGGGCTACACCTTC
TRBD1 NA TRBJ2-5 TRBV5-4 CASSLGDSGSQETQYF TGTGCCAGCAGCTTGGGGGACAGTGGCTCGCAAGAGACCCAGTACTTC
NA NA TRBJ2-5 TRBV4-1 CASSRSLASVRETQYF TGCGCCAGCAGCCGGTCGCTAGCCTCGGTTCGGGAGACCCAGTACTTC
TRBD2 few TRBJ2-7 TRBV28 CASTASTSGGREQYF TGTGCCAGCACCGCCTCGACTAGCGGGGGAAGGGAGCAGTACTTC
NA NA TRBJ1-1 TRBV19 CASKPLQGPFAEAFF TGTGCCAGTAAACCCTTGCAGGGGCCGTTCGCTGAAGCTTTCTTT
TRBD1 NA TRBJ2-2 TRBV19 CASSRQGTNTGELFF TGTGCCAGTAGTAGACAGGGAACGAACACCGGGGAGCTGTTTTTT
TRBD1 once TRBJ2-7 TRBV5-6 CASSGGTGKRDEQYF TGTGCCAGCAGCGGGGGGACAGGGAAAAGGGACGAGCAGTACTTC